These 25 T cell receptor beta chains came from one sample sequenced in a study of blood T cell repertoires in COVID-19. Using immunoSEQ multiplex PCR, the repertoire was profiled, and TCRdb retains in-frame clones only, with some absent. This table holds around 310,000 clones, roughly 86% found once. Sequencing was performed on PBMCs or T cells enriched from blood (not recorded which). These receptors all stem from a woman aged 25 to 39 who had recovered from COVID-19.

This chain joins TRBV11-2 and TRBJ2-7, with TRBD1 identical over 9 bases. CDR1 is SGHAT, CDR2 FQNNGV, per germline. Trimming at V came to 5 bases and at J to 3 bases, leaving 2 bases not matched to a gene. The CDR3 loop spans 13 amino acids. The chain's CDR3 is CASSRGQGYEQYF. As DNA, the CDR3 is TGTGCCAGCAGCCGGGGACAGGGCTACGAGCAGTACTTC.

The CDR3 DNA is TGTGCCAGCAGCTTAGATCGGGGACTAGCAGATATCTACGAGCAGTACTTC. Translating gives CASSLDRGLADIYEQYF. V usage is TRBV11-2 and J usage is TRBJ2-7; 9 nucleotides line up with TRBD2. The CDR3 is 17 residues long. V shed 0 bases and J 3 bases; nucleotides not matched to a gene: 9. Looked up from germline, CDR1 is SGHAT and CDR2 is FQNNGV.

A single count supports this clone. The V and J genes are TRBV4-1 and TRBJ1-2; D is unresolved. V shed 2 bases and J shed 5 bases, with 24 bases lying between them. This CDR3 has 18 amino acids. Per the germline V gene, CDR1 is MGHRA and CDR2 is YSYEKL. Here the CDR3 DNA reads TGCGCCAGCAGCCAAAATCACGGTGGCGGAAAATCCTCATATGGCTACACCTTC. It is translated as CASSQNHGGGKSSYGYTF.

The gene calls are TRBV29-1 and TRBJ2-7, with 10 bases aligning to TRBD1. Looked up from germline, CDR1 is SQVTM and CDR2 is ANQGSEA. The CDR3 extends over 17 amino acids. Trimming at V came to 6 bases and at J to 3 bases, leaving 17 bases not matched to a gene. The chain's CDR3 is CSVWTGGVIAGSYEQYF. As DNA, the CDR3 is TGCAGCGTGTGGACAGGGGGTGTAATAGCGGGTAGCTACGAGCAGTACTTC.

The rearrangement joins TRBV5-1 to TRBJ1-2, with D perhaps TRBD1 (5 bases). Trimming pared 2 bases from V and 4 bases from J, leaving 12 bases between. The CDR3 has 14 residues. Germline-derived CDR1 and CDR2 are SGHRS and YFSETQ. The CDR3: CASSFGGTSYGYTF. The CDR3 region has the DNA TGCGCCAGCAGCTTTGGGGGGACGTCCTATGGCTACACCTTC.

The rearrangement links TRBV11-2 to TRBJ2-2, with 7 bases identical to TRBD2. Looked up from germline, CDR1 is SGHAT and CDR2 is FQNNGV. The CDR3 runs 18 residues. The junction had 15 bases not matched to a gene; V was cut back by 5 bases and J by 3 bases. Written as DNA, the CDR3 is TGTGCCAGCAGCACCCCCGGCCGCCTAGCGGTCTACACCGGGGAGCTGTTTTTT. Amino acid sequence: CASSTPGRLAVYTGELFF.

The gene calls are TRBV27 and TRBJ2-6; D unresolved. CDR3 size: 15 residues. CDR1 is MNHEY and CDR2 is SMNVEV in the germline V gene (reference sequence). The V gene lost 8 bases and the J gene lost 2 bases, with 13 bases spanning the gap. The CDR3 is CASGNPLTGANVLTF. The DNA of the CDR3 is TGTGCCAGCGGCAACCCCTTGACTGGGGCCAACGTCCTGACTTTC. Supplemented by reference TRBV27 and TRBJ2-6, the full variable domain reads EAQVTQNPRYLITVTGKKLTVTCSQNMNHEYMSWYRQDPGLGLRQIYYSMNVEVTDKGDVPEGYKVSRKEKRNFPLILESPSPNQTSLYFCASGNPLTGANVLTFGAGSRLTVL.

V usage is TRBV6-6 and J usage is TRBJ2-7; D not certain. Germline V gene data show CDR1 as MNHNY and CDR2 as SVGAGI (reference sequence). This CDR3 has 15 amino acids. V was clipped by 5 bases and J by 4 bases, with 18 bases between them. CDR3 nucleotide sequence: TGTGCCAGCAGTCCCCAGGCTGCCCTATTATACGAGCAGTACTTC. Its translation: CASSPQAALLYEQYF.

The chain recombines TRBV11-2 with TRBJ2-7; D might be TRBD2 (6 bases). Germline CDR1 and CDR2: SGHAT and FQNNGV. The CDR3 contains 14 residues. V lost 3 bases and J lost 2, with 11 bases in between. In DNA, the CDR3 is TGTGCCAGCAGCTTTAGCGGTATAGCCTACGAGCAGTACTTC. Translating it yields CASSFSGIAYEQYF.

This rearrangement joins TRBV11-1 to TRBJ2-7; D is perhaps TRBD2 (6 bases). Germline V lookup: CDR1 SGHAT, CDR2 FQDESV (reference sequence). V was cut by 1 base and J by 7 bases, with 11 bases left in between. There are 13 residues in the CDR3. The CDR3 here is CASSLGLVNEQYF. Here the CDR3 DNA reads TGTGCCAGCAGCTTAGGACTAGTCAATGAGCAGTACTTC.

V is TRBV27 and J is TRBJ2-3, with D unclear. Per germline, CDR1 MNHEY and CDR2 SMNVEV (reference sequence). There are 18 residues in the CDR3. V lost 1 base, J lost 0 bases, and 17 bases lay in between. This CDR3 reads CASSLLPSQFSSTDTQYF. The CDR3 region has the DNA TGTGCCAGCAGTTTATTGCCATCACAGTTTTCTAGCACAGATACGCAGTATTTT.

The gene calls are TRBV5-1 and TRBJ1-6; D not certain. Trimming cost V 3 bases and J 6 bases, with 16 bases left between them. The germline CDR1 and CDR2 sequences are SGHRS and YFSETQ. The CDR3 sequence is 16 residues long. CDR3 DNA: TGCGCCAGCAGCTCTTATCCGGAGGGCCTTAATTCACCCCTCCACTTT. It encodes CASSSYPEGLNSPLHF.

The rearrangement joins TRBV29-1 to TRBJ2-7, with a possible D match to TRBD1 (5 bases). V was cut by 7 bases and J by 6 bases, with 19 bases left in between. This CDR3 is 13 amino acids long. Germline-derived CDR1 and CDR2 are SQVTM and ANQGSEA. The CDR3 region is CSASKTSDSEQYF. CDR3 nucleotide sequence: TGCAGCGCTAGTAAAACCAGCGACAGCGAGCAGTACTTC.

The chain is built from TRBV5-1 and TRBJ2-1; weak D call: TRBD2 (6 bases). CDR3 length: 13 amino acids. V was pared by 3 bases and J by 10 bases, with 14 bases between. Germline loops: CDR1 SGHRS, CDR2 YFSETQ. Here the CDR3 DNA reads TGCGCCAGCAGCTCACGGGCTAGCGTGGAGCAGTTCTTC. This gives the protein CASSSRASVEQFF. Using reference TRBV5-1 and TRBJ2-1 for the parts outside the CDR3, the full variable domain is KAGVTQTPRYLIKTRGQQVTLSCSPISGHRSVSWYQQTPGQGLQFLFEYFSETQRNKGNFPGRFSGRQFSNSRSEMNVSTLELGDSALYLCASSSRASVEQFFGPGTRLTVL.

The chain carries TRBV19 and TRBJ1-5; D remains unclear. The CDR3 has 14 amino acids. The germline CDR1 and CDR2 sequences are LNHDA and SQIVND (reference sequence). Between the trimmed V and J ends, which lost 1 base and 6 bases, there was a span of 10 bases. The CDR3 bases are TGTGCCAGTAGTATAGGTCCGGGGAGTCAGCCCCAGCATTTT. Protein sequence: CASSIGPGSQPQHF.

This clone was counted a few times. The CDR3 sequence is CASSGRPAPNSNQPQHF. The CDR3 region has the DNA TGTGCCAGCTCGGGCAGGCCAGCTCCCAATAGCAATCAGCCCCAGCATTTT. J is TRBJ1-5 and V is TRBV18, with D unclear. There are 17 residues in the CDR3. Deletions cut 6 bases from V and 0 bases from J, with 18 bases between. Germline V gene data show CDR1 as KGHSH and CDR2 as LQKENI.

The chain couples TRBV9 to TRBJ2-5, with D possibly being TRBD2 (6 bases). The V gene lost 0 bases and the J gene lost 4 bases, with 16 bases spanning the gap. The CDR3 is made up of 16 amino acids. Germline CDR1 SGDLS, CDR2 YYNGEE. CDR3 nucleotide sequence: TGTGCCAGCAGCGTAGGTGGGGGGAGAAATGGAGAGACCCAGTACTTC. It codes for CASSVGGGRNGETQYF.

In this sample, this clone turned up once. This chain links TRBV4-1 with TRBJ1-1; D is perhaps TRBD1 (6 bases). CDR1 MGHRA and CDR2 YSYEKL come from the germline V gene. With 2 bases removed from V and 1 base from J, the gap between germline ends came to 14 bases. The CDR3 consists of 16 residues. The CDR3 sequence is CASSQSDRPSNTEAFF. The CDR3, as DNA: TGCGCCAGCAGCCAATCTGACAGGCCCTCGAACACTGAAGCTTTCTTT.

V and J are TRBV9 and TRBJ1-3; D gene uncertain. V was cut by 0 bases and J by 7 bases, with 14 bases left in between. Germline V gene lookup returns CDR1 SGDLS and CDR2 YYNGEE. The CDR3 is made up of 15 amino acids. CDR3 sequence reads: CASSVGLRSENTIYF. The CDR3 region has the DNA TGTGCCAGCAGCGTAGGTCTCCGTTCGGAGAACACCATATATTTT.

The V call is TRBV3-1 (or the pseudogene TRBV3-2), the J call TRBJ2-5, with 8 bases aligning to TRBD2. The length of the CDR3 is 16 residues. The germline CDR1 and CDR2 sequences are LGHDT and YNNKEL (reference sequence). With 1 base clipped from V and 5 bases from J, the junction kept 9 bases outside the gene matches. The chain's CDR3 is CASSQGVLAGGETQYF. In DNA form, the CDR3 reads TGTGCCAGCAGCCAAGGAGTGCTAGCGGGCGGGGAGACCCAGTACTTC.

A single count supports this clone. The gene calls are TRBV7-2 and TRBJ1-4, with a tentative D call TRBD1 (5 bases). Trimming stripped 6 bases from V and 8 bases from J, with 13 bases between. This CDR3 region has 13 residues. Germline assignment: CDR1 SGHTA and CDR2 FQGNSA. The CDR3 reads CASRGSGHEKLFF. CDR3 sequence (DNA): TGTGCCAGCAGGGGGTCAGGGCACGAAAAACTGTTTTTT.

The chain couples TRBV2 to TRBJ1-2, with 8 positions matching TRBD1. Per the germline V gene, CDR1 is SNHLY and CDR2 is FYNNEI. The V and J ends lost 6 bases and 1 base, in that order; junction bases with no gene match: 7. CDR3 size: 15 residues. The CDR3 coding sequence is TGTGCCAGCAGGAGGAGGGGACAGGTTAACTATGGCTACACCTTC. Translated: CASRRRGQVNYGYTF.

The chain combines TRBV19 with TRBJ2-7, with 8 nucleotides matching TRBD1. The CDR3 is 14 residues long. Trimming at V came to 6 bases and at J to 9 bases, leaving 13 bases not matched to a gene. From germline, CDR1 is LNHDA and CDR2 SQIVND (reference sequence). The CDR3 coding sequence is TGTGCCAGTAGAAACGGACAGGGTGTCTTCGCGCAGTACTTC. This sequence encodes CASRNGQGVFAQYF.

The chain employs TRBV6-6 and TRBJ1-3; tentatively, D is TRBD1 (5 bases). V was cut by 2 bases and J by 8 bases, with 10 bases left in between. The CDR3 covers 13 residues. Germline loops: CDR1 MNHNY, CDR2 SVGAGI (reference sequence). The CDR3 here is CASSYTGGDTIYF. Here the CDR3 DNA reads TGTGCCAGCAGTTACACCGGAGGGGACACCATATATTTT.

This chain joins TRBV6-2 or TRBV6-3 and TRBJ2-2; no definite D call. V lost 4 bases to trimming and J lost 3 bases, with 6 bases between them. The CDR3 extends over 13 amino acids. From germline, CDR1 is MNHEY and CDR2 SVGEGT. CDR3 sequence (DNA): TGTGCCAGCAGTTTCAGTGACACCGGGGAGCTGTTTTTT. It is translated as CASSFSDTGELFF.